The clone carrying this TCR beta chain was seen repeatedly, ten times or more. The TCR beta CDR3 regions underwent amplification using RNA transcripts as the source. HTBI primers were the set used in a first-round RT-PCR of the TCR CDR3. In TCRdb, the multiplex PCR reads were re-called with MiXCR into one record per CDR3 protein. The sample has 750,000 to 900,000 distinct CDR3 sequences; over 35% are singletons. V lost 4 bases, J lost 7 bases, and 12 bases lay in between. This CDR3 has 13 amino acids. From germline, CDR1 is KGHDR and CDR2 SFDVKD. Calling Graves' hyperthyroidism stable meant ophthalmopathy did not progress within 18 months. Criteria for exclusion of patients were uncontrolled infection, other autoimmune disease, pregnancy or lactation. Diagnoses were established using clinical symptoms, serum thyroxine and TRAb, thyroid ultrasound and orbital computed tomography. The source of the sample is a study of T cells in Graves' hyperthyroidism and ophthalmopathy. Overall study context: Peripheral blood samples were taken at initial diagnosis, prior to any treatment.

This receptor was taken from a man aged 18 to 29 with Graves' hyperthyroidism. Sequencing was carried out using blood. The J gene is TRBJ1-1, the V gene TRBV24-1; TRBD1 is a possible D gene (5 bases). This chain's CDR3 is CATSERTSGEAFF. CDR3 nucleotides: TGTGCCACCAGTGAGCGGACATCAGGTGAAGCTTTCTTT.